The present entry profiles one T cell receptor (beta chain) with its context. Sequencing was performed with immunoSEQ multiplex PCR; in TCRdb, only in-frame clones are kept and a portion is missing. The sample yields 65,000 to 95,000 clones, 89% seen once. The data originate from a study of blood T cell repertoires in COVID-19. Turning to the study itself: PBMCs, B-cell-depleted T cells, or T cells were the source of the cDNA or gDNA that made up the material.

This CDR3 has 13 residues. CDR1 and CDR2 (germline): SGDLS, YYNGEE. Trimming stripped 4 bases from V and 5 bases from J, with 12 bases between. This TCR derives from a man between 70 and 80 years old with active or convalescent COVID-19. The chain joins TRBV9 to TRBJ1-1; possible D gene TRBD1, 5 bases. The specimen was peripheral blood. The CDR3 loop reads CASSLLGGTEAFF. The CDR3, as DNA: TGTGCCAGCAGCCTCCTGGGGGGGACTGAAGCTTTCTTT.